Listed below are T cell receptor beta chains from one sample, sequenced in a study of T cell repertoires in cytomegalovirus infection. In TCRdb, the reads were re-called with MiXCR into one record per CDR3 protein. The sample holds tens of thousands of distinct CDR3 sequences, around 21% seen once. Antigens of these TCRs are unknown. The sample in question was CD8+ T cells from cultured PBMCs, obtained from culture after CMV antigen stimulation. The receptors come from a human donor in good health (CMV status not recorded). Some clones in this sample may be carry-over from other donors' samples. Both conserved end residues are part of each CDR3. Each record gives: V gene, J gene, clone size, D gene, CDR3 DNA, CDR3 protein. The D gene is left open where the match is weak. Size values are once, few and many counts, or a class for expanded clones, and some rows have none.

TRBV7-5	TRBJ1-5	medium-sized	.	.	CISVSEAVTDRGRNQPQHF
TRBV4-3	TRBJ2-2	.	.	TGCGCCAGCAGCCAAGCCCCGGGTGCGTCCGGGGAGCTGTTTTTT	CASSQAPGASGELFF
TRBV27	TRBJ2-7	few	.	TGTGCCAGCAGCCAGGACTGGTCTACGGGCGAGCAGTACTTC	CASSQDWSTGEQYF
TRBV29-1	TRBJ1-1	few	.	TGCAGCGCTACCTCGAGGCCTGAAGCTTTCTTT	CSATSRPEAFF
TRBV7-6	TRBJ1-2	many	.	TGTGCCAGCAGCTTAACATTCTCAGGGAGGGCTAACTATGGCTACACCTTC	CASSLTFSGRANYGYTF
TRBV5-6	TRBJ2-6	.	.	TGTGCCAGCAGCTTGGGCCTCGGAGGGGCCAACGTCCTGACTTTC	CASSLGLGGANVLTF
TRBV4-1	TRBJ1-5	.	.	TGCGCCAGCAGCCATCCTAGGGAAGGGAGTAACAATCAGCCCCAGCATTTT	CASSHPREGSNNQPQHF
TRBV13	TRBJ2-5	.	TRBD2	TGTGCCAGCAGCCCACCCCCGGGACTACTACAAGAGACCCAGTACTTC	CASSPPPGLLQETQYF
TRBV7-8	TRBJ2-2	many	.	TGTGCCAGCAGCATGACGGGGCTTAGCGGCGGGGAGCTGTTTTTT	CASSMTGLSGGELFF
TRBV24-1	TRBJ2-1	.	.	TGTGCCACCAGTGATACAGGGAAAGAGCAGTTCTTC	CATSDTGKEQFF
TRBV11-2	TRBJ1-1	many	TRBD1	TGTGCCAGCAGCCACCGACCCGGGACAGAAAACACTGAAGCTTTCTTT	CASSHRPGTENTEAFF
TRBV6-4	TRBJ2-7	few	TRBD1	TGTGCCGTTAAGAGAGACAGGGTGTGCGAGCAGTACTTC	CAVKRDRVCEQYF
TRBV6-5	TRBJ2-5	.	.	TGTGCCAGCAGTTACACAGACCAAGAGACCCAGTACTTC	CASSYTDQETQYF
TRBV9	TRBJ1-2	few	.	TGTGCCAGCAGCGTAAATCCCAACTATGGCTACACCTTC	CASSVNPNYGYTF
TRBV19	TRBJ1-2	few	TRBD1	TGTGCCAGTACCCTCACAGGGGCGTCCGGCTACACCTTC	CASTLTGASGYTF
TRBV27	TRBJ1-2	many	.	TGTGCCAGCTCCACGGGTGTGGGTAACTATGGCTACACCTTC	CASSTGVGNYGYTF
TRBV20-1	TRBJ2-3	many	.	TGCAGTGCTAGAGAGGCGCGGGAAGCGGAAACGCAGTATTTT	CSAREAREAETQYF
TRBV30	TRBJ2-5	.	.	TGTGCCTGGAGTCTCCGGGACTCCCTAAACTTC	CAWSLRDSLNF
TRBV20-1	TRBJ2-7	few	.	TGCAGTGCTGGTCTCAAAAGCTCCTACGAGCAGTACTTC	CSAGLKSSYEQYF
TRBV7-2	TRBJ2-3	.	.	TGTGCCAGCAGCTCCCCCGTCGGGGCATCGGCAGATACGCAGTATTTT	CASSSPVGASADTQYF
TRBV9	TRBJ2-1	.	TRBD2	TGTGCCAGCAGCCCGTCTAGCGGAACCTCCTACAATGAGCAGTTCTTC	CASSPSSGTSYNEQFF
TRBV29-1	TRBJ1-1	.	TRBD1	TGCAGCGTTGAAGTTGGGACAGTCTTAGTCACTGAAGCTTTCTTT	CSVEVGTVLVTEAFF
TRBV13	TRBJ1-6	.	.	TGTGCCAGCAGCTTAGCGGGGGGGGACTATTCACCCCTCCACTTT	CASSLAGGDYSPLHF
TRBV14	TRBJ1-4	many	.	TGTGCCAGCAGCCAAGACCTAGACCAACTGTTTTTT	CASSQDLDQLFF
TRBV27	TRBJ2-7	.	TRBD2	TGTGCCAGCAGTTTATCGAATGGACTAGCGTCCCGCGAGCAGTACTTC	CASSLSNGLASREQYF
TRBV6-4	TRBJ2-1	.	.	TGTGCCAGCAGTGACTCAGTGTGGGCCAGGGATGAGCAGTTCTTC	CASSDSVWARDEQFF
TRBV2	TRBJ2-7	.	.	TGTGCCAGCAGTGAAGGGACACGGGGCATTTTAAGCTCCTACGAGCAGTACTTC	CASSEGTRGILSSYEQYF
TRBV6-2/TRBV6-3	TRBJ1-5	.	.	TGTGCCAGCAGCCTCCACCCGGGGAGCAATCAGCCCCAGCATTTT	CASSLHPGSNQPQHF
TRBV7-9	TRBJ2-3	many	.	TGTGCCAGCAGCTCCCAGGGATCAACCTCGGATACGCAGTATTTT	CASSSQGSTSDTQYF
TRBV28	TRBJ2-1	many	TRBD2	TGTGCCAGCAGTCAGACTAGCGGGGGGGGGTGGGAGCAGTTCTTC	CASSQTSGGGWEQFF
TRBV24-1	TRBJ2-1	.	.	TGTGCCACCAGTGAATACAATGAGCAGTTCTTC	CATSEYNEQFF
TRBV5-1	TRBJ2-7	many	.	TGCGCCAGCAGCTTGGATCCGACAGGCTACGAGCAGTACTTC	CASSLDPTGYEQYF
TRBV18	TRBJ1-1	.	.	TGTGCCAGCTCACCGGGCAATCTGAACACTGAAGCTTTCTTT	CASSPGNLNTEAFF
TRBV12-3/TRBV12-4	TRBJ1-1	.	.	TGTGCCAGCACCCCCCCTCGGGGGTTGAACACTGAAGCTTTCTTT	CASTPPRGLNTEAFF
TRBV30	TRBJ1-1	many	.	TGTGCCTGGAGAGATTACGGGCCTTTGAACACTGAAGCTTTCTTT	CAWRDYGPLNTEAFF
TRBV19	TRBJ2-7	many	.	TGTGCCAGTAGTGGGGCAGTCTCCTACGAGCAGTACTTC	CASSGAVSYEQYF
TRBV7-8	TRBJ1-2	many	TRBD1	TGTGCCAGCAGCTTAGGACAGGGGGCTAACTATGGCTACACCTTC	CASSLGQGANYGYTF
TRBV19	TRBJ1-5	many	.	TGTGCCAGTAATGTTGAGCCACGCAATCAGCCCCAGCATTTT	CASNVEPRNQPQHF
TRBV19	TRBJ1-5	.	.	TGTGCCAGTAGTTTCCGGCGGACCCTGGGGGATCAGCCCCAGCATTTT	CASSFRRTLGDQPQHF
TRBV7-9	TRBJ2-3	many	.	TGTGCCAGCAGCTTTCTGTCCGCCGATACGCAGTATTTT	CASSFLSADTQYF
TRBV28	TRBJ2-2	many	.	TGTGCCAGCAGTTTGCCTGAGGGGATCGGGGAGCTGTTTTTT	CASSLPEGIGELFF
TRBV18	TRBJ1-1	many	.	TGTGCCAGCTCCCCAATGCCGGGAGACACTGAAGCTTTCTTT	CASSPMPGDTEAFF
TRBV7-2	TRBJ2-7	many	TRBD1	TGTGCCAGCAGCTTAATTCAGGGGGACCCTTCCTACGAGCAGTACTTC	CASSLIQGDPSYEQYF
TRBV20-1	TRBJ2-7	few	.	TGCAGTGCTAGAGACACCGGGGCGACTTCAAGCTCCTACGAGCAGTACTTC	CSARDTGATSSSYEQYF
TRBV27	TRBJ1-1	.	.	TGTGCCAGCAGTGGCCTGAGACGGAGGGGCGCGAGTGAAGCTTTCTTT	CASSGLRRRGASEAFF
TRBV12-3/TRBV12-4	TRBJ2-1	many	TRBD1	TGTGCCAGCAGTCCAGGGGGACGGATCAATGAGCAGTTCTTC	CASSPGGRINEQFF
TRBV11-2	TRBJ2-2	few	TRBD1	TGTGCCAGCAGCCCCGGGACAGGGGTATACACCGGGGAGCTGTTTTTT	CASSPGTGVYTGELFF
TRBV7-3	TRBJ2-5	.	.	TGTGCCAGCAGCCCCCAAGGGGGACAAGAGACCCAGTACTTC	CASSPQGGQETQYF
TRBV7-2	TRBJ2-7	many	TRBD2	TGTGCCAGCAGCTTAGAACTAGCGGGAGTTGAGCAGTACTTC	CASSLELAGVEQYF
TRBV27	TRBJ2-1	many	TRBD2	TGTGCCAGCAGTACCAGAAGTTTTAGCGGGGGGTCCGGTGAGCAGTTCTTC	CASSTRSFSGGSGEQFF
TRBV20-1	TRBJ2-3	few	.	TGCAGTGCTAGGGGTAGGGGAGATATGAATACGCAGTATTTT	CSARGRGDMNTQYF
TRBV4-3	TRBJ1-2	once	.	TGCGCCAGCAGCCAAGATACAGGTTTAGGCTATGGCTACACCTTC	CASSQDTGLGYGYTF
TRBV27	TRBJ2-3	few	TRBD1	TGTGCCAGCAGTTTATCCAGGGACAGGTACACAGATACGCAGTATTTT	CASSLSRDRYTDTQYF
TRBV7-8	TRBJ2-2	many	TRBD2	TGTGCCAGCAGCTTCGCACTAGCGGGCAGGAACACCGGGGAGCTGTTTTTT	CASSFALAGRNTGELFF
TRBV28	TRBJ1-2	many	.	TGTGCCAGCGGGAGGGGGACGTCCGGCTACACCTTC	CASGRGTSGYTF
TRBV20-1	TRBJ1-2	.	TRBD1	TGCAGTGCTAGAGATCAGGGACAGGGGGTTATTAACTATGGCTACACCTTC	CSARDQGQGVINYGYTF
TRBV12-3/TRBV12-4	TRBJ2-7	many	.	TGTGCCAGCAGGAAAGACAGCTCCTACGAGCAGTACTTC	CASRKDSSYEQYF
TRBV7-2	TRBJ2-7	many	.	TGTGCCAGCAGCTTAGCGTGGAGTGAGATCTCCTACGAGCAGTACTTC	CASSLAWSEISYEQYF
TRBV19	TRBJ1-2	few	TRBD1	TGTGCCAGTCTTGGACCCCCGCAGGGGGACTGGCTCTATGGCTACACCTTC	CASLGPPQGDWLYGYTF
TRBV7-9	TRBJ2-2	many	TRBD1	TGTGCCAGCAGCCAGCAAATGGGACAGGGCATCACCGGGGAGCTGTTTTTT	CASSQQMGQGITGELFF